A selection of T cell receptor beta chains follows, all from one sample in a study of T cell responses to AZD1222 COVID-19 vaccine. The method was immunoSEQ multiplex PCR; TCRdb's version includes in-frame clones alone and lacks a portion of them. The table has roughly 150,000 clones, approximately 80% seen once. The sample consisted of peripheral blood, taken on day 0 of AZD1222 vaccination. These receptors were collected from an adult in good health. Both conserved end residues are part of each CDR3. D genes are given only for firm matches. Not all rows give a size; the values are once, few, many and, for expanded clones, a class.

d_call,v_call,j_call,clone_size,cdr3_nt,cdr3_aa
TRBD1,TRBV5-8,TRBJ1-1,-,TGTGCCAGCACCTTACTACCGGGGGGGACAGACGGAGCTTTCTTT,CASTLLPGGTDGAFF
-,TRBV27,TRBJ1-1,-,TGTGCCAGCAGTTTAGTAGGGAAGGGGAGCACTGAAGCTTTCTTT,CASSLVGKGSTEAFF
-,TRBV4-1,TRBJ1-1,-,TGCGCCAGCAGCCAAGAAAGGACGGGCCCTCTGGGTTTCTTT,CASSQERTGPLGFF
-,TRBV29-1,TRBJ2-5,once,TGCAGCGTTCGGGCCAGAGGCTTAGGCGAGACCCAGTACTTC,CSVRARGLGETQYF
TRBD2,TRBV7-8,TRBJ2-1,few,TGTGCCAGCAGCTCTCGGGAAACCGGGACTAGCGGGGGGGCGGGTAATGAGCAGTTCTTC,CASSSRETGTSGGAGNEQFF
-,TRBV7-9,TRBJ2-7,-,TGTGCCAGCAGCTTAGATCGGGACATCGTATACGAGCAGTACTTC,CASSLDRDIVYEQYF
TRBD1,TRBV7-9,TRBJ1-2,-,TGTGCCAGCAGCTCACAGGGGGCGCGGGGCTACACCTTC,CASSSQGARGYTF
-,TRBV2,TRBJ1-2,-,TGTGCCAGCAGTGGTCGAGGGGGGAACACCTATGGCTACACCTTC,CASSGRGGNTYGYTF
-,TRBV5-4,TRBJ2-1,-,TGTGCCAGCAGTCTGCGGGGCTCCTACAATGAGCAGTTCTTC,CASSLRGSYNEQFF
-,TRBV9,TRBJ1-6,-,TGTGCCAGCAGCGTGCAGGGTCGGGAGGGTTCACCCCTCCACTTT,CASSVQGREGSPLHF
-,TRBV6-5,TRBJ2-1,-,TGTGCCAGCAGACCCAGCGGAAGCTCCTACAATGAGCAGTTCTTC,CASRPSGSSYNEQFF
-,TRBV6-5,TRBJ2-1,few,TGTGCCAGCACCCGGGACGGATCCTACAATGAGCAGTTCTTC,CASTRDGSYNEQFF
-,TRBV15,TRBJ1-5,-,TGTGCCACCAGCAGAGATAGGGGGGGAGGGCTTAGCAATCAGCCCCAGCATTTT,CATSRDRGGGLSNQPQHF
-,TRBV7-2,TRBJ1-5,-,TGTGCCAGCAGCTTAACTGTTAGCAATCAGCCCCAGCATTTT,CASSLTVSNQPQHF
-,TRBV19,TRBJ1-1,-,TGTGCCAGTAGTATAGGTAAGGTACTGAACACTGAAGCTTTCTTT,CASSIGKVLNTEAFF
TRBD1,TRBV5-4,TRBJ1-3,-,TGTGCCAGCAGCTTGGACAGGGGCTCTGGAAACACCATATATTTT,CASSLDRGSGNTIYF
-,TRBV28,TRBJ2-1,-,TGTGCCAGCACCACCCCAGAGACTACATCTCACAATGAGCAGTTCTTC,CASTTPETTSHNEQFF
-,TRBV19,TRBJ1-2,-,TGTGCCAGTAGTATAAACCCCGGGACGGCGTTCGGCTACACCTTC,CASSINPGTAFGYTF
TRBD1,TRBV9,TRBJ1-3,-,TGTGCCAGCAGCTCCCGGACAGGGGCAGGAAACACCATATATTTT,CASSSRTGAGNTIYF
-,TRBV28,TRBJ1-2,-,TGTGCCAGCAGTTTTGAGGGGGTGGATGGCTACACCTTC,CASSFEGVDGYTF
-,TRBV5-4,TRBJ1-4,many,TGTGCCAGCAGCGAGGGGATTAGAAGCGAAAAACTGTTTTTT,CASSEGIRSEKLFF
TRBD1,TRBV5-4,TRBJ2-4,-,TGTGCCAGCAGCTCTGACAGGGGACGAGAGTACTTC,CASSSDRGREYF
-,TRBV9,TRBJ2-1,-,TGTGCCAGCAGCCCCCCTGGGGGGATCTACAATGAGCAGTTCTTC,CASSPPGGIYNEQFF
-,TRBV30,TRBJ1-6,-,TGTGCCCAATCCCCCCCCACCGGACCTTCTTCACCCCTCCACTTT,CAQSPPTGPSSPLHF
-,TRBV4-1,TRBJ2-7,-,TGCGCCAGCAGCCTCGGACAAACCTACGAGCAGTACTTC,CASSLGQTYEQYF
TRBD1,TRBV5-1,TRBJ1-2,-,TGCGCCAGCAGCCAAGGACAGGTTACTAACTATGGCTACACCTTC,CASSQGQVTNYGYTF
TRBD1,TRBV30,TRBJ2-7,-,TGTGCCTGGACTCCGGGACAGGGGATATACGAGCAGTACTTC,CAWTPGQGIYEQYF
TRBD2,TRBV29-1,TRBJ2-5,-,TGCAGCGTCCGCCAGCGGGGGCGGGCGACCCAGTACTTC,CSVRQRGRATQYF
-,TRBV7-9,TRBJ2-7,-,TGTGCCAGCAGCCAACTCGGGCAGGCAAGTGAGCAGTACTTC,CASSQLGQASEQYF
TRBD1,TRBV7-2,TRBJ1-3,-,TGTGCCAGCAGCTCACAGGGGGCGGGCGGAAACACCATATATTTT,CASSSQGAGGNTIYF
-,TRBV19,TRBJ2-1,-,TGTGCCAGTACACCACAGGCTAGGGGTTACAATGAGCAGTTCTTC,CASTPQARGYNEQFF
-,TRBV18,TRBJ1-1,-,TGTGCCAGCTCACCACCGAAGGGCTGGAGCACTGAAGCTTTCTTT,CASSPPKGWSTEAFF
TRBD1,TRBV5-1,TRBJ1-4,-,TGCGCCAGCAGCTTGACGACAGGGAAAAATGAAAAACTGTTTTTT,CASSLTTGKNEKLFF
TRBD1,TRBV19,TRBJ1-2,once,TGTGCCAGCTCCCCAGGGGGATTAGACTATGGCTACACCTTC,CASSPGGLDYGYTF
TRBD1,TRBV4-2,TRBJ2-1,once,TGTGCCAGCAGCCCCCTTGGGGGACAGGTTAACAATGAGCAGTTCTTC,CASSPLGGQVNNEQFF
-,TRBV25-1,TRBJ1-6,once,TGTGCCAGCAGAGAGACGGGTGGGTCCTATAATTCACCCCTCCACTTT,CASRETGGSYNSPLHF
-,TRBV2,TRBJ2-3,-,TGTGCCAGCAGACCCCTAGCAAGCACAGATACGCAGTATTTT,CASRPLASTDTQYF
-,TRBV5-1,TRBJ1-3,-,TGCGCCAGCAGCTTGGGGGGTAAGACTGGAAACACCATATATTTT,CASSLGGKTGNTIYF
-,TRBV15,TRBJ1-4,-,TGTGCCACCAGTAATCGCGGGTATAATGAAAAACTGTTTTTT,CATSNRGYNEKLFF
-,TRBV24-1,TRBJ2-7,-,TGTGCCACCAGTGAACCTTCATCAGGTACCTACGAGCAGTACTTC,CATSEPSSGTYEQYF
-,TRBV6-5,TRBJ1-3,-,TGTGCCAGCAGTTTGGAGCAGGGGCCCGGAAACACCATATATTTT,CASSLEQGPGNTIYF
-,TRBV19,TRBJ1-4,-,TGTGCCAGTAACCTCCGGGCGTCAACTAATGAAAAACTGTTTTTT,CASNLRASTNEKLFF
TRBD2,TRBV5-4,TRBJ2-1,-,TGTGCCAGCAGTAGGACTAGCGGGGAATACAATGAGCAGTTCTTC,CASSRTSGEYNEQFF
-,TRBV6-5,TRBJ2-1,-,TGTGCCAGCAAAGATTCAGGCAGGTTGGTTCATGAGCAGTTCTTC,CASKDSGRLVHEQFF
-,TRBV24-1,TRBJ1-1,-,TGTGCCACCAGTGATTCAGGGACTGAAGCTTTCTTT,CATSDSGTEAFF
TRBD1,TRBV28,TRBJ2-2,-,TGTGCCAGCAGTCCCTCCGGACAGGGGTCGGCCGGGGAGCTGTTTTTT,CASSPSGQGSAGELFF
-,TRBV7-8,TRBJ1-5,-,TGTGCCAGCAGCCCACAGAGGGCAAATAATCAGCCCCAGCATTTT,CASSPQRANNQPQHF
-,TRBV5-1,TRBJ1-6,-,TGCGCCAGCAGCTTGGAACGGGGTAGCAATTCACCCCTCCACTTT,CASSLERGSNSPLHF
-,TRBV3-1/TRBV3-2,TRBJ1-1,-,TGTGCCAGCAGCCAAGACGGACCCAGGAGAACCTTGAACACTGAAGCTTTCTTT,CASSQDGPRRTLNTEAFF
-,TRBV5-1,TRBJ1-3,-,TGCGCCAGCAGCATTACAGGCCCGTCCTCTGGAAACACCATATATTTT,CASSITGPSSGNTIYF
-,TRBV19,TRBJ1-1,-,TGTGCCAGTAGTGACCAGAATGGGGGGAACACTGAAGCTTTCTTT,CASSDQNGGNTEAFF
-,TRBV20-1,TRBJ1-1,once,TGCAGTGCTAGTTCCGGAAAGAACACTGAAGCTTTCTTT,CSASSGKNTEAFF
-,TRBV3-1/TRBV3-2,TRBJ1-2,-,TGTGCCAGCAGCCAAGTCTCTTCCTATGGCTACACCTTC,CASSQVSSYGYTF
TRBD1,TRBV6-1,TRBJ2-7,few,TGTGCCAGCAGTGAAGAGGGACAGGCCCCCTCCTACGAGCAGTACTTC,CASSEEGQAPSYEQYF